This TCR beta chain was profiled in a study of naive and memory T cell subsets. Study-wide results and caveats: From naive to CM, EM and EMRA, diversity decreased and Gini increased.

Two oligonucleotides, mixed equimolar, formed the beta constant-region primer covering TRBC1 and TRBC2. Four rounds of PCR amplified the ligated cDNA using nested alpha and beta constant-region primers plus SP2. MiXCR, applied by TCRdb to the UMI-ligation and nested PCR reads, yields one record per CDR3 protein. This sample has roughly 140,000 distinct CDR3 sequences; about 15% occur once, and the top ten carry 0.14% to 0.15%. After CD4 positive bead selection, the CD4-negative fraction gave CD8 T cells. This CDR3 region has 14 residues. Between the trimmed V and J ends, which lost 10 bases and 0 bases, there was a span of 14 bases. In its sample, this clonotype was seen a few times. No antigen is known for it.

This chain links TRBV12-3 or TRBV12-4 with TRBJ2-3; D ambiguous. Sample: naive CD4+ T cells from blood. This clonotype was sampled from a human donor in good health. The CDR3: CATRPGLSTDTQYF. The CDR3 region has the DNA TGTGCCACCCGGCCGGGCCTAAGCACAGATACGCAGTATTTT.